What follows describes a single TCR beta chain. What it binds is unknown. The data are from a study of beta chain features in type 1 diabetes. Findings and limits, study-wide: There was a moderate but significant shortening of TCRB CDR3s in all four CD4+ subsets of Type 1 diabetes patients.

Central memory, naive, regulatory and stem cell-like memory CD4+ cells were sorted by CD45RO/CCR7/CD25/CD127/CD95/CD27. Expressed TCRB transcripts were sequenced because the isolated RNA had all been reverse transcribed beforehand. Sequencing used immunoSEQ multiplex PCR; TCRdb keeps in-frame clones, though not all of them. The sample yields fewer than 300,000 clones, roughly a tenth seen once. With 1 base removed from V and 9 bases from J, the gap between germline ends came to 9 bases. CDR1 and CDR2 (germline): SGHTA, FQGNSA. CDR3 length: 12 amino acids. What was sequenced was naive CD4+ T cells from blood. The TCR comes from a man aged 30 to 39 with type 1 diabetes. The rearrangement links TRBV7-2 to TRBJ1-2; D gene unclear. In DNA, the CDR3 is TGTGCCAGCAGCTTAGTGAAGAGTAGCTACACCTTC. Encoded protein: CASSLVKSSYTF.